What follows describes a single T cell receptor (beta chain). Its antigen is currently unknown. These data come from a study of OX40 agonist ivuxolimab in advanced cancers. About the research overall: The dose-escalation cohort was about 86% male, with a mean age of approximately 62 years, ranging about 23 to 79.

The table came from immunoSEQ multiplex PCR; TCRdb's copy has only in-frame clones and leaves some out. This table holds approximately 82,000 clones, 88% found once. The study's findings and limits: The study did not work out the antigen specificity of the expanded peripheral T cells. Dosing at 0.1 to 3.0 mg/kg was accompanied by clonal expansion of CD4+ and CD8+ blood T cells by week 6.

The V gene's germline CDR1 is WSHSY and CDR2 SAAADI. After removal of 6 bases from V and 6 bases from J, the junction contained 6 bases not matched to a gene. CDR3 length equals 15 residues. The V and J genes are TRBV10-2 and TRBJ1-5; 12 bases are shared with TRBD1. Sequenced material: CD4+ or CD8+ T cells sorted from blood, taken in a trial of the OX40 agonist ivuxolimab. This TCR derives from an adult with an advanced solid tumor such as melanoma, head and neck, liver or kidney cancer. The CDR3 loop is CASSRDRGLGQPQHF. As DNA, the CDR3 is TGCGCCAGCAGCCGGGACAGGGGGCTCGGTCAGCCCCAGCATTTT.